This T cell receptor beta chain was captured by sequencing in a study of early T cells in non-severe SARS-CoV-2 infection (dated by TCRdb to about 2021). About the investigation overall: Because TCR sequencing was done on bulk RNA from unsorted whole blood, the alpha and beta chains could not be paired.

The study at large found these results: VDJdb matching was skewed toward anti-spike CD8 responses and likely underestimated virus-specific expansions, missing private and CD4 specificities.

CDR1 and CDR2 are read off the germline V gene as MNHNS and SASEGT. V is pruned by 3 bases and J by 12 bases, leaving 6 bases of the junction without a gene match. The CDR3 runs 15 residues from the cysteine to the phenylalanine. Of the read, only the CDR3 DNA is kept; its 45 bases are in frame from base 1. Set within a cohort of healthcare workers in London, UK, this nested case-control study involved weekly PCR testing of nasopharyngeal swabs along with blood sampling. Healthcare workers were enrolled in the week of the UK lockdown, from 23 to 31 March 2020, and were followed every week for up to 16 weeks. The library was produced with 5' RACE. Sequencing was performed on a NextSeq 500. In the TCR library protocol, unique molecular identifiers were attached to individual cDNA molecules to correct for PCR bias and sequencing error. TCR alpha and beta chains were both sequenced, and the abundances of alpha and beta sequences in each sample were closely correlated with each other. The original pipeline was this. Decombinator V4 was used to annotate the V gene, J gene and CDR3 of the TCR sequences. TCRs were defined as expanded if a significant change between any two time points was detected under a Poisson model with p below 0.0001. Abundances of TCRs were expressed as counts per million after normalisation to the total number of TCRs sequenced in each sample. MAIT TCRs were defined by TRAV1-2 paired with TRAJ12, TRAJ20 or TRAJ33, and iNKT TCRs by TRAV10 paired with TRAJ18. A search of VDJdb, accessed on 1 November 2021, was run for TCRs annotated to CMV, EBV and SARS-CoV-2, with TCRs annotated for multiple antigens excluded. The public sequencing data were trimmed at Q25 with fastp and processed into clonotypes with MiXCR by TCRdb, which kept only in-frame beta chains. Each entry is one CDR3 protein sequence, shown with its most common DNA and genes. These V and J calls originate from TCRdb's pipeline instead of the authors' own analysis. The sample yields approximately 98,000 distinct CDR3 sequences; about an eighth were counted once. The ten largest clones capture 3% to 3.5% of the sample.

This clonotype was seen a handful of times. Its cognate antigen has yet to be identified. Base qualities are not recorded, but no much larger clone differs from it by a single base. Sequenced material: whole blood. The source is an adult who was a healthcare worker with PCR-confirmed SARS-CoV-2 infection or an uninfected control (not recorded which). The chain uses TRBV6-1 and TRBJ2-1, with TRBD2 identical over 15 junction bases. The CDR3 protein is CASSDGLAGGPWQFF. The nucleotide sequence reads TGTGCCAGCAGTGACGGACTAGCGGGAGGGCCTTGGCAGTTCTTC.